Sequencing of this T cell receptor (beta chain) was carried out in a study of relationships among human T cell subsets. General observations from the study: Regulatory and Th2 subsets had few clones over 100 reads, unlike CD8+ cytotoxic cells. Th1, Th2 and regulatory T cells shared many CDR3 sequences.

CD4+CD25+ regulatory T cells came from anti-CD25 bead selection of positively selected CD4+ cells. Magnetic beads coated with subset-specific antibodies isolated the T cell subsets. V was pared by 6 bases and J by 2 bases, with 11 bases of the junction left unmatched. The CDR3 contains 16 residues. Germline V gives CDR1 SGHRS, CDR2 YFSETQ. Concerning this clonotype itself: What it binds is not known.

From mRNA, alpha and beta CDR3 regions were amplified using semiquantitative ARM-PCR. In ARM-PCR, communal superprimers followed tagged nested gene-specific primers for exponential amplification. Before the second round, exonuclease removed the nested primers. TCRdb called the multiplex PCR reads again in MiXCR, with one record for every CDR3 protein. Among some 14,000 distinct CDR3 sequences listed, less than 65% were seen once. Sample: Tregs sorted from blood. The TCR comes from a middle-aged man in good health. The chain has TRBV5-1 and TRBJ2-3; 8 nucleotides line up with TRBD1. In DNA form, the CDR3 reads TGCGCCAGCACCCGGGCGACAGGGGCGTTCACAGATACGCAGTATTTT. This codes for CASTRATGAFTDTQYF.